Shown below are 4 T cell receptor beta chains from a single sample sequenced in a study of shared clonotypes between healthy human individuals. The table came from immunoSEQ multiplex PCR; TCRdb's copy has only in-frame clones and leaves some out. Among roughly 2.2 million clones listed, roughly 92% were seen once. Material for sequencing was naive CD4+ T cells from PBMCs. Subset of the sample: CD45RA+ positively selected. The receptors were gathered from a man aged 18 to 30 in good health. Some clones in this sample may be carry-over from other donors' samples.

Note on this clone: At the DNA level, this CDR3 is encoded by other sequences in the same sample as well. This chain uses TRBV28 with TRBJ2-4, with D unclear. The CDR3 runs 14 residues. The V end lost 1 base, the J end lost 3 bases, and 7 bases lay between the germline ends. The V gene's germline CDR1 is MDHEN and CDR2 SYDVKM. Here the CDR3 reads CASSLSGLKNIQYF. The CDR3 coding sequence is TGTGCCAGCAGTTTATCTGGGCTCAAAAACATTCAGTACTTC.

The chain couples TRBV27 to TRBJ1-1, with 7 bases aligning to TRBD1. Germline-derived CDR1 and CDR2 are MNHEY and SMNVEV (reference sequence). Trimming at V came to 6 bases and at J to 3 bases, leaving 7 bases not matched to a gene. This CDR3 has 14 amino acids. The CDR3 DNA reads as TGTGCCAGCAGACCCTTAACAGGGGACACTGAAGCTTTCTTT. Amino acid sequence: CASRPLTGDTEAFF.

The chain links TRBV6-1 to TRBJ1-5; 7 nucleotides line up with TRBD1. Looked up from germline, CDR1 is MNHNS and CDR2 is SASEGT. V lost 5 bases to trimming and J lost 9 bases; unmatched junction nucleotides: 10. The CDR3 consists of 14 residues. CDR3 protein: CASSFSGGVLPQHF. The DNA for the CDR3 is TGTGCCAGCAGTTTCTCAGGGGGGGTTTTGCCCCAGCATTTT.

The chain links TRBV5-1 to TRBJ2-7; TRBD1 is a possible D gene (6 bases). CDR1 is SGHRS and CDR2 is YFSETQ in the germline V gene. The CDR3 runs 14 residues. Deletions cut 4 bases from V and 3 bases from J, with 14 bases between. The CDR3 bases are TGCGCCAGCAGCCGTAACACAGGGAACTACGAGCAGTACTTC. Translation gives CASSRNTGNYEQYF.